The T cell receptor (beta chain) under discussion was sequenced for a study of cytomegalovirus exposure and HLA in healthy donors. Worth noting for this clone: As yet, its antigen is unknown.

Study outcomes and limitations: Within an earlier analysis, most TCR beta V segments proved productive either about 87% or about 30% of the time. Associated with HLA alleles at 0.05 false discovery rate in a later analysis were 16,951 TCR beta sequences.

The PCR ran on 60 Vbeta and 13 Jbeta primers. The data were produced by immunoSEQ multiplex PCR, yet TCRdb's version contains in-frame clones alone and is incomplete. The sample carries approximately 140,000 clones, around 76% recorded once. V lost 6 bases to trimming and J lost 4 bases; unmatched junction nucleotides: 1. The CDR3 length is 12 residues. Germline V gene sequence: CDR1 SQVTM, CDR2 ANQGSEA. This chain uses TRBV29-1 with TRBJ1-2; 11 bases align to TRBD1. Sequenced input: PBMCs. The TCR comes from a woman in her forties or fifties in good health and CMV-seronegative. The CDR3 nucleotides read TGCAGCGTGGACAGGGGGCCCTATGGCTACACCTTC. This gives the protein CSVDRGPYGYTF.